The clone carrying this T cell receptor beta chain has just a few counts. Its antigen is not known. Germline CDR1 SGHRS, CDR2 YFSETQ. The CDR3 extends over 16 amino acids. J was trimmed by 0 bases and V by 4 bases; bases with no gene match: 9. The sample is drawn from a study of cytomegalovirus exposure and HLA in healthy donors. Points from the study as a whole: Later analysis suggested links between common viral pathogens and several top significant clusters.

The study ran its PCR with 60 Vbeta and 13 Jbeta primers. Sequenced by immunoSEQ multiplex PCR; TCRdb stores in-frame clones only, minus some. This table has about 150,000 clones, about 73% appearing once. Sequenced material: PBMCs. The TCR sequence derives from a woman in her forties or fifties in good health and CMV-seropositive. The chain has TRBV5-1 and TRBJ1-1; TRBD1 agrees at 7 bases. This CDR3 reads CASSDRQGHLNTEAFF. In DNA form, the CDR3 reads TGCGCCAGCAGCGATCGACAGGGCCATTTGAACACTGAAGCTTTCTTT.